The present T cell receptor beta chain was sequenced within a study of human T cells and chemical hapten exposure. Study summary: Recorded diagnoses among the mostly female patients were alopecia areata, totalis or universalis.

The CDR3 sequence is 16 residues long. V lost 5 bases and J lost 7; bases outside the gene matches: 11. Germline CDR1 and CDR2: MNHNY and SVGAGI (reference sequence). The table lists this clonotype with many counts. Time point described: patch test 2, 6 weeks after DPC sensitization. Treatment meaning: therapeutic diphenylcyclopropenone sensitization with weekly scalp DPC. Each donor was an alopecia patient between 18 and 70 years of age who qualified for DPC. The authors' processing: Per sample, the median was 95,638 TCRs, with values from approximately 25,000 to 650,000. TCRdb passed the RACE reads through MiXCR, listing each CDR3 protein once. The V and J calls were determined by TCRdb, not by the authors. The sample carries hundreds of thousands of distinct CDR3 sequences, nearly 6.5% recorded once.

Here the sequenced sample was whole blood, taken in connection with sensitization to the hapten diphenylcyclopropenone (DPC). The receptor comes from a woman younger than 30 with alopecia areata. Some clones in this sample may be carry-over from other donors' samples. The rearrangement uses TRBV6-6 and TRBJ1-5; TRBD1 matches 10 bases. The CDR3 DNA sequence: TGTGCCAGCAGTGCACTGGCAGGGACAGGGGTACAGCCCCAGCATTTT. Translated, it gives CASSALAGTGVQPQHF.